The clone carrying this T cell receptor (beta chain) was counted a single time. Its matching antigen is unknown. This entry is derived from a study of shared clonotypes between healthy human individuals. V was shortened by 3 bases and J by 6 bases, with 12 bases between the two germline ends. From germline, CDR1 is MGHDK and CDR2 SYGVNS. CDR3 length: 13 amino acids. The assay was immunoSEQ multiplex PCR, and TCRdb's table has in-frame clones only and misses some. Seen here are 2 million to 2.5 million clones, almost 96% observed once, and the top ten hold roughly 0.13%. The study's findings and limits: Rarefaction curves obtained for sorted subsets showed sequencing incomplete despite large depth. Clonotypes shared by all four donors outscored non-shared clonotypes in generation probability.

The source of this sequence is a man younger than 35 in good health. The chain employs TRBV25-1 and TRBJ2-7; D not resolved. Sequenced: naive CD4+ T cells sorted from blood. Stated subset: CD45RA+ positively selected. The CDR3, as DNA: TGTGCCAGCAGTGATGGTTTGAGTGGCGAGCAGTACTTC. Amino acids: CASSDGLSGEQYF.